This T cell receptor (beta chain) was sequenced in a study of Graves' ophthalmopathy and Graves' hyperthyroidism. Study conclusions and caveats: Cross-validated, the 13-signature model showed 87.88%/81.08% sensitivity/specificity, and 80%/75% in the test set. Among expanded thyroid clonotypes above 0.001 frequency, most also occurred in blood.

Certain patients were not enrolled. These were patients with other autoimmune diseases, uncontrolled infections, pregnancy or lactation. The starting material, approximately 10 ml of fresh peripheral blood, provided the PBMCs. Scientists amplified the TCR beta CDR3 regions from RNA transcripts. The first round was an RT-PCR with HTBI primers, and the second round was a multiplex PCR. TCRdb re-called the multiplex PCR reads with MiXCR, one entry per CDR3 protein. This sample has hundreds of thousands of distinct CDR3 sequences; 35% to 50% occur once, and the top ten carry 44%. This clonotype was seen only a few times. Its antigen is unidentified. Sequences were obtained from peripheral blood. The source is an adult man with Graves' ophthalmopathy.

The CDR3 protein is CSASPKTGLAGYQETQYF. DNA for the CDR3: TGCAGTGCTAGCCCTAAAACCGGACTAGCGGGGTACCAAGAGACCCAGTACTTC. The V and J genes are TRBV20-1 and TRBJ2-5, with 12 bases that match TRBD2. This CDR3 comprises 18 residues. The V gene end was trimmed by 3 bases and the J gene end by 0 bases; junction bases not matched to a gene: 11. Per germline, CDR1 DFQATT and CDR2 SNEGSKA (reference sequence).